The clone carrying this T cell receptor beta chain was observed at least ten times. What it recognizes is unknown. After template switching added a universal primer site, the resulting cDNA carried unique molecular identifiers. TCRdb used MiXCR to reprocess the 5' RACE reads, holding one entry per CDR3 protein. The sample has 700,000 to 950,000 distinct CDR3 sequences; approximately 13% are singletons. Every one of the donors was a healthy Caucasian. The record originates from a study of identical twins. Study-level findings and limits: A partial confounding effect on zero-insertion analyses could come from invariant MAIT and iNKT cells.

Trimming cost V 6 bases and J 6 bases, with 21 bases left between them. CDR3 length equals 15 residues. The data were also submitted as part of a second study, on yellow fever vaccine responses in identical twins.

The sample comprised PBMCs. The origin of this receptor is a woman in her late teens or twenties in good health. The chain links TRBV12-3 or TRBV12-4 to TRBJ2-7; a possible D gene is TRBD1 (6 bases). The CDR3 reads CASRPRQVGLCEQYF. CDR3 bases: TGTGCCAGCAGACCCAGACAGGTTGGGCTTTGCGAGCAGTACTTC.